A single sample is the source of the 25 T cell receptor beta chains below, sequenced in a study of CD8+ T cells in alopecia areata. Following extraction, RNA underwent reverse transcription to cDNA, which served as the sequencing template. TCRdb's table, derived via immunoSEQ multiplex PCR, lists solely in-frame clones and lacks some. The profile shows roughly 140,000 clones, 82% of them singletons. Specified treatment: oral pan-JAK inhibitor, 5-10 mg twice daily. Specimen: CD8+ T cells sorted from blood, collected at week 4, from a patient treated with tofacitinib. These receptor sequences come from a human donor with alopecia areata.

This clone was found many times. This chain joins TRBV28 and TRBJ2-1, with a possible D match to TRBD1 (5 bases). CDR1 MDHEN and CDR2 SYDVKM come from the germline V gene. V lost 5 bases, J lost 8 bases, and 10 bases lay in between. The CDR3 has 12 amino acids. CDR3 DNA sequence: TGTGCCAGCAGTAACCAGGGTTATGAGCAGTTCTTC. Encoded protein: CASSNQGYEQFF.

This clone was counted once. This sequence joins TRBV7-9 and TRBJ1-6; weak D call: TRBD1 (5 bases). The CDR3 extends over 15 amino acids. Germline values: CDR1 SEHNR, CDR2 FQNEAQ (reference sequence). Trimming cost V 4 bases and J 6 bases, with 13 bases left between them. The CDR3 nucleotides read TGTGCCAGCAGCTCCCCCAGGGACCTTAATTCACCCCTCCACTTT. Encoded protein: CASSSPRDLNSPLHF.

The chain is built from TRBV5-1 and TRBJ2-3, with 10 bases matching TRBD1. This CDR3 comprises 17 residues. The J segment lost 4 bases and the V segment lost 4 bases, leaving 12 bases of the junction unmatched. Looked up from germline, CDR1 is SGHRS and CDR2 is YFSETQ. This chain's CDR3 is CASSLTRTGGYADTQYF. DNA of the CDR3: TGCGCCAGCAGCCTGACTAGGACAGGGGGTTACGCAGATACGCAGTATTTT.

This chain links TRBV1 with TRBJ2-2; the table's D call, TRBD2, has no DNA check behind it. TRBV1 is flagged as a pseudogene. The CDR3 length is 19 residues. CDR3 DNA sequence: TGCACCAGCAGCCACCCTCAAGCGGGGTATCCTCAGGGCACCGGGGAGCTGTTTTTT. As protein: CTSSHPQAGYPQGTGELFF.

As regards this clone: It differs at one base from a far larger clone, so likely a read error. Other DNA sequences from this sample encode an identical CDR3 as well. The chain couples TRBV9 to TRBJ2-5; D might be TRBD2 (6 bases). The germline gives CDR1 SGDLS, CDR2 YYNGEE. The CDR3 has 15 residues. CDR3 region: CARSGGEGAGETQYF. CDR3 coding DNA: TGTGCCAGGAGCGGAGGGGAAGGGGCGGGGGAGACCCAGTACTTC.

The chain links TRBV29-1 to TRBJ2-7, with 9 bases aligning to TRBD1. The J segment lost 3 bases and the V segment lost 1 base, leaving 1 base of the junction unmatched. Germline values: CDR1 SQVTM, CDR2 ANQGSEA. The CDR3 spans 13 residues. CDR3 in amino acids: CSVEGTGDYEQYF. Written as DNA, the CDR3 is TGCAGCGTTGAAGGGACAGGGGACTACGAGCAGTACTTC.

V usage is TRBV5-1 and J usage is TRBJ2-1; 11 bases map to TRBD1. Germline CDR1 is SGHRS and CDR2 is YFSETQ. J gave up 2 bases and V 2 bases, and 3 bases lay outside the gene matches. The CDR3 is made up of 16 amino acids. The CDR3 loop is CASSFGQGATYNEQFF. As DNA, the CDR3 is TGCGCCAGCAGCTTCGGACAGGGGGCCACCTACAATGAGCAGTTCTTC.

This clone was detected only once. The V gene is TRBV15, the J gene TRBJ2-1; 8 bases fit TRBD2. Germline CDR1 and CDR2: LNHNV and YYDKDF (reference sequence). Unmatched junction bases numbered 7, after V lost 2 bases and J lost 4 bases. This CDR3 has 16 residues. The CDR3 loop is CATSRWGGGIYNEQFF. The CDR3 region has the DNA TGTGCCACCAGCAGATGGGGCGGGGGGATTTACAATGAGCAGTTCTTC.

This chain uses TRBV13 with TRBJ2-7; 13 nucleotides match TRBD2. Germline CDR1 reads PRHDT; CDR2 reads FYEKMQ (reference sequence). This CDR3 has 16 residues. V lost 4 bases and J lost 2; bases outside the gene matches: 5. The CDR3 reads CASSYPGLAGAYEQYF. As DNA, the CDR3 is TGTGCCAGCAGCTACCCAGGACTAGCGGGGGCCTACGAGCAGTACTTC. Complete variable domain (other parts from reference TRBV13 and TRBJ2-7): AAGVIQSPRHLIKEKRETATLKCYPIPRHDTVYWYQQGPGQDPQFLISFYEKMQSDKGSIPDRFSAQQFSDYHSELNMSSLELGDSALYFCASSYPGLAGAYEQYFGPGTRLTVT.

CDR3 region: CASSAPGTGRGDIQYF. The CDR3 bases are TGTGCCAGCAGCGCCCCCGGGACAGGGAGGGGAGACATTCAGTACTTC. V usage is TRBV5-6 and J usage is TRBJ2-4; 9 bases are a match to TRBD1. Germline V CDR1 and CDR2: SGHDT, YYEEEE. Trimming took 4 bases from V and 8 from J; bases not matched to a gene: 13. This CDR3 region has 16 residues.

The chain joins TRBV7-8 to TRBJ1-1; D might be TRBD1 (5 bases). V was clipped by 10 bases and J by 0 bases, with 12 bases between them. This CDR3 has 13 residues. Germline V gives CDR1 SGHVS, CDR2 FQNEAQ. CDR3 DNA sequence: TGTGCCACCGGGCCCAGGGTGAACACTGAAGCTTTCTTT. This codes for CATGPRVNTEAFF.

The CDR3 protein is CAWRQPTDTQYF. CDR3 DNA: TGTGCCTGGAGACAGCCCACAGATACGCAGTATTTT. The rearrangement joins TRBV30 to TRBJ2-3; D is uncertain. The CDR3 contains 12 residues. CDR1 GTSNPN and CDR2 SVGIG come from the germline V gene (reference sequence). V lost 3 bases, J lost 2 bases, and 6 bases lay in between.

V is TRBV7-9 and J is TRBJ2-3; tentative D call: TRBD2 (5 bases). This CDR3 comprises 16 residues. Trimming took 4 bases from V and 5 from J, leaving 19 bases between them. Germline CDR1 reads SEHNR; CDR2 reads FQNEAQ (reference sequence). The CDR3 spells CASSSRDKLGGDTQYF. CDR3 coding DNA: TGTGCCAGCAGCTCCCGGGATAAATTAGGTGGAGATACGCAGTATTTT.

This clone was counted a few times. The chain has TRBV5-1 and TRBJ2-1; 7 bases are a match to TRBD1. Trimming removed 0 bases from V and 2 bases from J; junction bases left unmatched: 5. Germline CDR1 SGHRS, CDR2 YFSETQ. There are 16 residues in the CDR3. The CDR3 bases are TGCGCCAGCAGCTTGGGAGGGACAGTAACCTACAATGAGCAGTTCTTC. Amino acid sequence: CASSLGGTVTYNEQFF.

Comments on this clone: Other DNA sequences in this specimen translate into the identical CDR3. V is TRBV19 and J is TRBJ2-7; 10 bases agree with TRBD1. The length of the CDR3 is 14 residues. Per germline, CDR1 LNHDA and CDR2 SQIVND (reference sequence). V shed 3 bases, J shed 4 bases, and the junction held 3 bases outside the gene matches. The CDR3 is CASSIGTGDYEQYF. The CDR3 nucleotides are TGTGCCAGTAGTATCGGGACAGGGGATTACGAGCAGTACTTC.

The chain couples TRBV27 to TRBJ2-3, with TRBD1 identical over 7 bases. Germline values: CDR1 MNHEY, CDR2 SMNVEV (reference sequence). V gave up 4 bases and J gave up 4 bases; unmatched junction bases: 2. This CDR3 is 13 amino acids long. The CDR3 DNA reads as TGTGCCAGCAGTTACGGGACAGCAGATACGCAGTATTTT. Its translation: CASSYGTADTQYF.

The CDR3: CASSQSPGHNYGYTF. CDR3 coding DNA: TGCGCCAGCAGCCAATCCCCAGGACATAACTATGGCTACACCTTC. This sequence joins TRBV4-3 and TRBJ1-2, with TRBD1 as a possible D gene (5 bases). From germline, CDR1 is LGHNA and CDR2 YSLEER. Trimming shortened V by 2 bases and J by 1 base, and 11 bases separated the two germline ends. The CDR3 consists of 15 residues.

The chain has TRBV27 and TRBJ1-5; D gene ambiguous. Between the trimmed V and J ends, which lost 5 bases and 0 bases, there was a span of 14 bases. CDR3 length: 16 amino acids. Germline V gives CDR1 MNHEY, CDR2 SMNVEV (reference sequence). CDR3 protein: CASSPDGAHSNQPQHF. The CDR3 DNA reads as TGTGCCAGCAGTCCCGACGGAGCTCATAGCAATCAGCCCCAGCATTTT.

The chain uses TRBV23-1 and TRBJ2-7; the match to TRBD2 covers 9 bases. TRBV23-1 qualifies as an ORF whose function is uncertain. This CDR3 is 14 amino acids long. Losses at the gene ends were 8 bases for V and 0 bases for J; bases not matched to a gene: 5. CDR3: CASGTSMGSYEQYF. The CDR3 region has the DNA TGCGCCAGCGGGACTAGCATGGGCTCCTACGAGCAGTACTTC.

The chain uses TRBV6-5 and TRBJ1-1; D unresolved. The CDR3 runs 13 residues. Looked up from germline, CDR1 is MNHEY and CDR2 is SVGAGI. V was trimmed by 4 bases and J by 3 bases, leaving 9 bases between them. For the CDR3, the DNA is TGTGCCAGCAGTTCAGACATCTACACTGAAGCTTTCTTT. Translation gives CASSSDIYTEAFF.

The chain employs TRBV18 and TRBJ2-3; D is undetermined. This CDR3 is built from 14 residues. CDR1 is KGHSH, CDR2 LQKENI, per germline. The V gene lost 3 bases and the J gene lost 2 bases, with 9 bases spanning the gap. The CDR3: CASSPSDFTDTQYF. As DNA, the CDR3 is TGTGCCAGCTCACCCTCCGATTTCACAGATACGCAGTATTTT.

This clone was observed a single time. V is TRBV6-6 and J is TRBJ2-5, with D unclear. V was clipped by 2 bases and J by 0 bases, with 10 bases between them. Germline V gene sequence: CDR1 MNHNY, CDR2 SVGAGI (reference sequence). CDR3 length: 15 amino acids. The chain's CDR3 is CASSYLTVYQETQYF. CDR3 sequence (DNA): TGTGCCAGCAGTTACCTGACCGTGTACCAAGAGACCCAGTACTTC.

This clone was seen only once. This chain joins TRBV9 and TRBJ1-5, with TRBD1 matching 7 bases. V was pared by 4 bases and J by 2 bases, with 6 bases of the junction left unmatched. Germline V CDR1 and CDR2: SGDLS, YYNGEE. The CDR3 has 15 residues. The CDR3 DNA sequence: TGTGCCAGCAGCTCCTCCGGGACAGGCAATCAGCCCCAGCATTTT. This encodes CASSSSGTGNQPQHF. Full variable domain (rest looked up from reference TRBV9 and TRBJ1-5): DSGVTQTPKHLITATGQRVTLRCSPRSGDLSVYWYQQSLDQGLQFLIQYYNGEERAKGNILERFSAQQFPDLHSELNLSSLELGDSALYFCASSSSGTGNQPQHFGDGTRLSIL.

V is TRBV4-1 and J is TRBJ2-5, with TRBD1 as a possible D gene (7 bases). From germline, CDR1 is MGHRA and CDR2 YSYEKL. Trimming removed 4 bases at V and 2 bases at J, with 17 bases between. CDR3 length: 16 residues. The CDR3 DNA reads TGCGCCAGCAGCCCGGTGACAGGGAGGATACAAGAGACCCAGTACTTC. Translated: CASSPVTGRIQETQYF.

This clone was counted a single time. V and J are TRBV11-1 and TRBJ2-7; 12 nucleotides match TRBD1. This CDR3 has 15 residues. V gave up 5 bases and J gave up 6 bases; unmatched junction bases: 8. Germline-derived CDR1 and CDR2 are SGHAT and FQDESV (reference sequence). The CDR3 sequence is CASSAWDRGPGEQYF. CDR3 DNA sequence: TGTGCCAGCAGCGCCTGGGACAGGGGGCCGGGCGAGCAGTACTTC.